The 21 T cell receptor beta chains below all came from one sample that was sequenced in a study of OX40 agonist ivuxolimab in advanced cancers. The table came from immunoSEQ multiplex PCR; TCRdb's copy has only in-frame clones and leaves some out. The sample holds about 100,000 clones, 75% to 95% seen once. The source was CD4+ or CD8+ T cells sorted from blood, collected in a trial of the OX40 agonist ivuxolimab. The origin of the receptors is an adult with an advanced solid tumor such as melanoma, head and neck, liver or kidney cancer.

CDR3 loop: CASSESGRQYEQYF. In DNA, the CDR3 is TGCGCCAGCAGTGAGTCAGGTCGGCAATACGAGCAGTACTTC. This chain connects TRBV10-1 to TRBJ2-7; D is uncertain. Trimming removed 0 bases from V and 4 bases from J, with 10 bases in between. The CDR3 has 14 residues. Germline assignment: CDR1 WNHNN and CDR2 SYGVQD (reference sequence).

This chain joins TRBV15 and TRBJ2-5; the match to TRBD2 covers 9 bases. The length of the CDR3 is 15 residues. V lost 6 bases and J lost 5; bases outside the gene matches: 10. CDR1 and CDR2 from the germline V gene are LNHNV and YYDKDF (reference sequence). DNA for the CDR3: TGTGCCACCAGATTAGCGGGAGAGGCTACCGAGACCCAGTACTTC. This gives the protein CATRLAGEATETQYF.

The chain employs TRBV27 and TRBJ1-2; 7 nucleotides line up with TRBD1. Germline CDR1 reads MNHEY; CDR2 reads SMNVEV (reference sequence). The V and J ends lost 6 bases and 0 bases, in that order; junction bases with no gene match: 7. The CDR3 covers 15 residues. CDR3 protein: CASRQTGTSNYGYTF. Here the CDR3 DNA reads TGTGCCAGCAGGCAGACAGGGACGTCTAACTATGGCTACACCTTC.

The J gene is TRBJ2-7, the V gene TRBV14; D not resolved. The germline V gene encodes CDR1 SGHDN and CDR2 FVKESK. The CDR3 length is 14 residues. Between the trimmed V and J ends, which lost 2 bases and 7 bases, there was a span of 15 bases. The CDR3 here is CASSQQVWAREQYF. As DNA, the CDR3 is TGTGCCAGCAGCCAACAGGTTTGGGCTCGGGAGCAGTACTTC.

The V call is TRBV9, the J call TRBJ1-5; perhaps TRBD1 as D (5 bases). Germline V gene lookup returns CDR1 SGDLS and CDR2 YYNGEE. This CDR3 spans 15 amino acids. Between the trimmed V and J ends, which lost 0 bases and 5 bases, there was a span of 12 bases. The CDR3 bases are TGTGCCAGCAGCGTAGATGGGCAGGGCGATCAGCCCCAGCATTTT. Translating it yields CASSVDGQGDQPQHF. The full variable domain, its missing parts supplied by reference TRBV9 and TRBJ1-5, is DSGVTQTPKHLITATGQRVTLRCSPRSGDLSVYWYQQSLDQGLQFLIQYYNGEERAKGNILERFSAQQFPDLHSELNLSSLELGDSALYFCASSVDGQGDQPQHFGDGTRLSIL.

V and J are TRBV7-9 and TRBJ1-3; D is uncertain. CDR1 is SEHNR and CDR2 is FQNEAQ in the germline V gene (reference sequence). Trimming cost V 5 bases and J 2 bases, with 7 bases left between them. The CDR3 runs 13 residues. The CDR3 nucleotides are TGTGCCAGCAGCGTCTCCACTGGAAACACCATATATTTT. It translates to CASSVSTGNTIYF.

The chain has TRBV14 and TRBJ2-5; 7 bases are a match to TRBD2. Looked up from germline, CDR1 is SGHDN and CDR2 is FVKESK. CDR3 length equals 14 residues. V dropped 1 base and J dropped 4; count of bases not matched to a gene: 3. CDR3 protein: CASSQVSGGETQYF. The DNA for the CDR3 is TGTGCCAGCAGCCAAGTTTCGGGGGGAGAGACCCAGTACTTC. The full variable domain, rest sourced from reference TRBV14 and TRBJ2-5, is EAGVTQFPSHSVIEKGQTVTLRCDPISGHDNLYWYRRVMGKEIKFLLHFVKESKQDESGMPNNRFLAERTGGTYSTLKVQPAELEDSGVYFCASSQVSGGETQYFGPGTRLLVL.

This chain joins TRBV15 and TRBJ2-5; no clear D gene. V lost 3 bases and J 5 bases, leaving 4 bases between the germline ends. Germline V gives CDR1 LNHNV, CDR2 YYDKDF (reference sequence). The CDR3 runs to 11 residues. CDR3 coding DNA: TGTGCCACCAGCAGGCGGGAGACCCAGTACTTC. Its protein is CATSRRETQYF.

The rearrangement joins TRBV10-1 to TRBJ1-5; D unclear. Trimming took off 2 bases at V and 0 bases at J, with 5 bases between the two ends. Germline V lookup: CDR1 WNHNN, CDR2 SYGVQD (reference sequence). The CDR3 consists of 14 residues. CDR3 nucleotide sequence: TGCGCCAGCAGTGAGGGGAATAGCAATCAGCCCCAGCATTTT. Protein sequence: CASSEGNSNQPQHF.

CDR3 DNA: TGTGCCAGCAGAGGGCACAGGGGGCTGGAAGAAAAACTGTTTTTT. Its protein is CASRGHRGLEEKLFF. This chain links TRBV6-1 with TRBJ1-4; 9 nucleotides line up with TRBD1. CDR3 size: 15 residues. From germline, CDR1 is MNHNS and CDR2 SASEGT. V lost 6 bases to trimming and J lost 8 bases; unmatched junction nucleotides: 10.

Concerning this clone: Compared with germline, one end of the junction differs, possibly owing to a read error. J is TRBJ1-1 and V is TRBV2; no definite D call. From germline, CDR1 is SNHLY and CDR2 FYNNEI. The CDR3 has 14 residues. The CDR3 loop reads CASTEGRSNTEAFF. CDR3 nucleotides: TGTGCCAGCACTGAAGGTCGGTCGAACACTGAAGCTTTCTTT.

This chain joins TRBV6-6 and TRBJ2-7; 10 bases line up with TRBD2. The CDR3 spans 14 residues. With V trimmed by 6 bases and J by 3 bases, 5 bases remained unmatched. Germline CDR1 MNHNY, CDR2 SVGAGI (reference sequence). The CDR3: CASRASGRSYEQYF. The CDR3 nucleotides read TGTGCCAGCAGAGCTAGCGGGAGAAGCTACGAGCAGTACTTC.

V is TRBV2 and J is TRBJ2-5; D might be TRBD2 (5 bases). The J call may be faulty, since TRBJ2-7 better matches the DNA end. The CDR3 length is 13 residues. Germline values: CDR1 SNHLY, CDR2 FYNNEI. This CDR3 reads CASGAVHSYEQYF. CDR3 coding DNA: TGTGCCAGTGGAGCGGTCCACTCCTACGAGCAGTACTTC.

The chain joins TRBV6-5 to TRBJ2-3; 7 nucleotides match TRBD2. Germline lookup yields CDR1 MNHEY and CDR2 SVGAGI. With 6 bases clipped from V and 0 bases from J, the junction kept 6 bases outside the gene matches. The length of the CDR3 is 15 residues. The chain's CDR3 is CASRNEGGSTDTQYF. As DNA, the CDR3 is TGTGCCAGCAGAAACGAGGGAGGGAGCACAGATACGCAGTATTTT.

CDR3 sequence reads: CASRSYEQYF. The CDR3 region has the DNA TGTGCCAGCAGGTCCTACGAGCAGTACTTC. This chain uses TRBV2 with TRBJ2-7; D gene unclear. CDR1 and CDR2 (germline): SNHLY, FYNNEI. Trimming pared 6 bases from V and 1 base from J, leaving 1 base between. The length of the CDR3 is 10 residues.

The chain links TRBV6-5 to TRBJ2-3, with D maybe TRBD2 (5 bases). This CDR3 is built from 14 residues. The V gene's germline CDR1 is MNHEY and CDR2 SVGAGI. V lost 4 bases to trimming and J lost 4 bases, with 12 bases between them. In nucleotides, the CDR3 is TGTGCCAGCAGTTCCGGGGTGGTTGCAGATACGCAGTATTTT. As protein: CASSSGVVADTQYF.

V gene TRBV15 combines with J gene TRBJ1-4; no reliable D call. This CDR3 comprises 11 residues. The V gene lost 1 base and the J gene lost 7 bases, with 1 base spanning the gap. From germline, CDR1 is LNHNV and CDR2 YYDKDF (reference sequence). The CDR3 region is CATSRVEKLFF. The DNA for the CDR3 is TGTGCCACCAGCAGAGTTGAAAAACTGTTTTTT.

V and J are TRBV4-3 and TRBJ2-7; D perhaps matches TRBD1 (5 bases). The length of the CDR3 is 16 residues. V was clipped by 3 bases and J by 2 bases, with 17 bases between them. Germline V gene lookup returns CDR1 LGHNA and CDR2 YSLEER. CDR3 protein: CASSQTMTVPPYEQYF. The CDR3, as DNA: TGCGCCAGCAGCCAGACCATGACAGTACCCCCCTACGAGCAGTACTTC.

V gene TRBV7-9 combines with J gene TRBJ1-1; no reliable D call. V shed 4 bases and J shed 3 bases, with 15 bases lying between them. CDR3 length: 15 residues. Germline-derived CDR1 and CDR2 are SEHNR and FQNEAQ (reference sequence). The CDR3 reads CASSSRVLSDTEAFF. In DNA, the CDR3 is TGTGCCAGCAGCTCCCGAGTATTATCGGACACTGAAGCTTTCTTT. The complete variable domain, with remaining parts taken from reference TRBV7-9 and TRBJ1-1, reads DTGVSQNPRHKITKRGQNVTFRCDPISEHNRLYWYRQTLGQGPEFLTYFQNEAQLEKSRLLSDRFSAERPKGSFSTLEIQRTEQGDSAMYLCASSSRVLSDTEAFFGQGTRLTVV.

This rearrangement joins TRBV4-1 to TRBJ2-4; the D call may be TRBD1 or TRBD2 (5 bases each). Trimming took off 2 bases at V and 6 bases at J, with 14 bases between the two ends. CDR1 and CDR2 from the germline V gene are MGHRA and YSYEKL. The length of the CDR3 is 15 residues. The CDR3 DNA sequence: TGCGCCAGCAGCCAACCACCCCGGGACCGAAACATTCAGTACTTC. Its protein is CASSQPPRDRNIQYF.

This clone was seen just once. The chain is built from TRBV27 and TRBJ2-7; 7 bases fit TRBD1. Trimming removed 5 bases from V and 3 bases from J; junction bases left unmatched: 4. CDR1 is MNHEY, CDR2 SMNVEV, per germline (reference sequence). The CDR3 extends over 13 amino acids. The CDR3 coding sequence is TGTGCCAGCAGTAGAGACAGGGACTACGAGCAGTACTTC. Protein: CASSRDRDYEQYF.